This TCR beta chain was found in a study of blood T cell repertoires in COVID-19. The overall study: COVID-19 samples collected from the United States, Italy and Spain covered acute and convalescent phases. Nucleic acid was either cDNA or gDNA, and it came from T cells, B-cell-depleted T cells, or PBMCs.

Method: immunoSEQ multiplex PCR; TCRdb's copy keeps in-frame clones and lacks some. The data show approximately 60,000 clones, roughly 78% seen once. The germline CDR1 and CDR2 sequences are MNHEY and SVGAGI. This CDR3 is 15 amino acids long. The V gene end was trimmed by 6 bases and the J gene end by 5 bases; junction bases not matched to a gene: 8. Seattle patients were enrolled during active infection and followed longitudinally. The chain carries TRBV6-5 and TRBJ1-5; 9 bases match TRBD1. This clonotype originated in a man aged 55 to 70 with COVID-19, enrolled during active disease. Sequenced input: peripheral blood. The CDR3, as DNA: TGTGCCAGCAGCAAGACCTGGACAGGGGATCAGCCCCAGCATTTT. It encodes CASSKTWTGDQPQHF.